One and the same sample provided the 6 T cell receptor beta chains below, sequenced in a study of beta chain features in type 1 diabetes. General study results and limits: There was a moderate but significant shortening of TCRB CDR3s in all four CD4+ subsets of Type 1 diabetes patients.

Which antigens these TCRs recognize remains unknown. The whole isolated RNA underwent reverse transcription, so sequencing captured expressed TCRB transcripts. Some clones are missing from TCRdb's copy, which holds only in-frame ones; the method was immunoSEQ multiplex PCR. The profile shows about 700,000 clones, about an eighth of them singletons. The sequenced sample was naive CD4+ T cells from blood. The receptors were sampled from a man between 18 and 35 years old with type 1 diabetes.

The V call is TRBV7-8, the J call TRBJ2-3; 9 nucleotides align to TRBD2. V was pared by 5 bases and J by 6 bases, with 12 bases of the junction left unmatched. Germline assignment: CDR1 SGHVS and CDR2 FQNEAQ. This CDR3 region has 16 residues. DNA of the CDR3: TGTGCCAGCAGCCCTAGGGGCGGGGGGGCGTCTGATACGCAGTATTTT. It specifies CASSPRGGGASDTQYF. The whole variable domain, filled in from reference TRBV7-8 and TRBJ2-3, reads GAGVSQSPRYKVAKRGQDVALRCDPISGHVSLFWYQQALGQGPEFLTYFQNEAQLDKSGLPSDRFFAERPEGSVSTLKIQRTQQEDSAVYLCASSPRGGGASDTQYFGPGTRLTVL.

This rearrangement joins TRBV29-1 to TRBJ1-5; the D is unclear. Germline assignment: CDR1 SQVTM and CDR2 ANQGSEA. The CDR3 spans 13 residues. V lost 5 bases and J lost 4, with 12 bases in between. The CDR3 loop reads CSVRDQENQPQHF. CDR3 sequence (DNA): TGCAGCGTTAGAGACCAAGAAAATCAGCCCCAGCATTTT.

This clone was observed a few times. The chain joins TRBV28 to TRBJ1-1, with D unresolved. Trimming pared 3 bases from V and 11 bases from J, leaving 13 bases between. This CDR3 contains 12 residues. The germline CDR1 and CDR2 sequences are MDHEN and SYDVKM. The chain's CDR3 is CASSFGNRQAFF. The CDR3, as DNA: TGTGCCAGCAGTTTTGGAAACCGGCAGGCTTTCTTT.

This clone was seen only a few times. The genes are TRBV6-5 and TRBJ2-5; D is possibly TRBD1 (6 bases). The germline V and J ends were trimmed by 8 bases and 7 bases, with 17 bases remaining between them. This CDR3 has 13 amino acids. Germline V gene data show CDR1 as MNHEY and CDR2 as SVGAGI. The CDR3, as DNA: TGTGCCAGCCGGACTGGGGGCTTGGGGACCCAGTACTTC. Translation gives CASRTGGLGTQYF.

This clone appeared a few times. The rearrangement joins TRBV6-5 to TRBJ1-2; 7 bases are a match to TRBD1. The germline V gene encodes CDR1 MNHEY and CDR2 SVGAGI. The CDR3 loop spans 15 amino acids. V shed 6 bases, J shed 0 bases, and the junction held 7 bases outside the gene matches. The CDR3 is CASSRYRGANYGYTF. The CDR3 nucleotides are TGTGCCAGCAGCCGTTACAGGGGAGCTAACTATGGCTACACCTTC.

In this sample, this clone turned up a few times. The chain carries TRBV30 and TRBJ2-3, with D unclear. The length of the CDR3 is 14 residues. Trimming took off 0 bases at V and 1 base at J, with 8 bases between the two ends. Germline lookup yields CDR1 GTSNPN and CDR2 SVGIG (reference sequence). The CDR3 bases are TGTGCCTGGAGTGTAGGCGACGGCACAGATACGCAGTATTTT. It is translated as CAWSVGDGTDTQYF.